Reported below is one TCR beta chain. This receptor's antigen is unknown. No much larger clone exists at a distance of one base, and base qualities are not known. This specimen's treatment or condition label, interpreted: around 19 received Ad26.COV2.S at low or high dose, single or two shots; about 5 received placebo; per-sample allocation not given. Repertoires of vaccine and placebo recipients were sequenced from samples collected on day 63 after the first injection. Between 29 July and 7 August 2020, Cohort 1b enrolled about two dozen adults aged 18-55 years at one site in Boston, USA. Ad26.COV2.S was a replication-incompetent adenovirus type 26 vector that expressed a prefusion-stabilized SARS-CoV-2 spike protein derived from the original Wuhan strain. V is shortened by 5 bases, J by 2 bases, and the region joining them spans 13 bases. Including cysteine and phenylalanine, the CDR3 has 14 amino acids. The only DNA kept is the CDR3, 42 bases in frame from the first base. The germline V gene supplies CDR1 MNHEY and CDR2 SVGAGI.

TCRbeta CDR3 regions were sequenced with the immunoSEQ Assay. After extraction, genomic DNA underwent amplification by bias-controlled multiplex PCR, followed by high-throughput sequencing. The paper's data handling went like this. Collapsing and filtering of sequences were performed to quantify the absolute abundance of each unique TCRbeta CDR3 region. T cell fraction was estimated by normalizing TCRbeta template counts to usable DNA, which was measured by amplifying reference genes present in all nucleated cells. Repertoire TCRs were annotated as SARS-CoV-2-specific by exact matching of V gene, CDR3 amino acid sequence and J gene to a known reactive TCR set. The reference SARS-CoV-2 TCR set was obtained from MIRA and was filtered for enrichment in COVID-19-positive ImmuneCODE repertoires, whereby public or cross-reactive TCRs were removed. Based on the MIRA antigens, annotated TCRs were further analysed at the level of specific ORF or position within ORF. Depth was the summed frequency of annotated unique rearrangements, while breadth was defined as annotated unique rearrangements over total unique productive rearrangements. Group comparisons of TCR breadth used two-sided Wilcoxon rank-sum tests. Not all clones reach the TCRdb copy of this immuneACCESS table, which keeps in-frame sequences only. Checked studies attribute under half of the gap to unresolved V genes and leave the rest unexplained. The V and J calls and clone size come from that table; D and trimming were worked out from the DNA. Within this sample are more than 400,000 clones, with less than 95% of them counted one time only. The ten largest clones represent less than 5.5% of the sample.

The record originates from a study of Ad26.COV2.S vaccination and SARS-CoV-2 variants listed by TCRdb under 2021. Study-wide context: Donors in the vaccine arm were drawn from COV1001, a phase I-IIa trial of Ad26.COV2.S in healthy adults that was multicentre, randomized, double-blind and placebo-controlled. Ad26.COV2.S was given intramuscularly at 5x10^10 or 1x10^11 viral particles, as a single shot or as two shots 56 days apart. TCRbeta repertoire sequencing served as the tool for gauging how specific and how broad the SARS-CoV-2-reactive T cell receptors were following Ad26.COV2.S vaccination. The TCR-sequenced set comprised around 30 samples: some 20 Ad26.COV2.S vaccine recipients, 5 placebo recipients and 8 SARS-CoV-2 convalescent individuals. Participants in the trial were split at random into five groups of five each, receiving low-dose or high-dose Ad26.COV2.S once or twice, or else placebo on both occasions. Investigators did not know the trial group allocation while performing experiments and assessing outcomes.

Findings and caveats that apply to the study as a whole: Higher spike-specific TCR breadth was observed in Ad26.COV2.S recipients than in placebo recipients (P = 0.0014). The authors noted that the TCR breadth and depth analyses may have underestimated total T cell responses. The study was not powered to compare responses between vaccine doses or regimens. After vaccination, spike-specific CD8+ and CD4+ T cell responses were reported to show substantial breadth. Vaccine and placebo recipients had comparable non-spike TCR breadth, which fits with the vaccine containing only spike.

Specimen: peripheral blood, collected in a trial of Ad26.COV2.S vaccine versus placebo. The source of this sequence is a person between 18 and 65 years old who received the Ad26.COV2.S COVID-19 vaccine or a placebo. Here the chain combines TRBV6-5 and TRBJ2-7; the D gene assignment is ambiguous. Here the CDR3 is given as CASSPTGYTYEQYF. Here is the DNA: TGTGCCAGCAGTCCCACGGGCTACACCTACGAGCAGTACTTC.